The clone carrying this T cell receptor beta chain was seen only a few times. What it recognizes is unknown. The record originates from a study of beta chain features in type 1 diabetes. Study outcomes and limitations: There were fewer insertions and more deletions at the VDJ junctions of type 1 diabetes patients.

Germline V gene sequence: CDR1 LGHNA, CDR2 YSLEER. The CDR3 has 13 amino acids. V was trimmed by 1 base and J by 9 bases, leaving 13 bases between them. The sequenced template was cDNA made from the entire isolated RNA. Profiled with immunoSEQ multiplex PCR; TCRdb holds only in-frame clones, not every one. The sample carries roughly 610,000 clones, 15% recorded once. Each sorted population was over 98% pure. The sample consisted of naive CD4+ T cells from blood. This sequence was found in a young man in good health. V gene TRBV4-3 combines with J gene TRBJ2-7; the D gene is possibly TRBD2 (5 bases). CDR3 residues: CASSQAPSSRQYF. CDR3 nucleotides: TGCGCCAGCAGCCAAGCCCCTAGCAGCCGGCAGTACTTC.